Each of the 31 T cell receptor beta chains below was sequenced from the same sample in a study of OX40 agonist ivuxolimab in advanced cancers. Clones were sequenced by immunoSEQ multiplex PCR, and TCRdb holds only the in-frame ones, with some missing. The top ten hold 25% to 35% of the sample, which has fewer than 25,000 clones, about 88% seen once. Sample: CD4+ or CD8+ T cells sorted from blood, taken in a trial of the OX40 agonist ivuxolimab. All receptors derive from an adult with an advanced solid tumor such as melanoma, head and neck, liver or kidney cancer.

This clone was seen more than once but under ten times. CDR3 sequence (DNA): TGTGCCAGTGCCGGACAGAAAGAGACCCAGTACTTC. Translating gives CASAGQKETQYF. This sequence joins TRBV19 and TRBJ2-5; maybe TRBD1 (6 bases). Per the germline V gene, CDR1 is LNHDA and CDR2 is SQIVND (reference sequence). V lost 8 bases and J 3 bases, leaving 10 bases between the germline ends. The CDR3 length is 12 residues.

The chain is built from TRBV7-2 and TRBJ1-5, with 8 bases identical to TRBD1. CDR3 size: 17 residues. The trim removed 5 bases at V and 0 bases at J, leaving 9 bases unmatched. CDR1 and CDR2 from the germline V gene are SGHTA and FQGNSA. CDR3 in DNA: TGTGCCAGCAGCAACGGACAGGGCCGGAATAGCAATCAGCCCCAGCATTTT. This translates into CASSNGQGRNSNQPQHF.

This rearrangement joins TRBV6-6 to TRBJ2-3, with D unclear. V lost 6 bases and J lost 4, with 20 bases in between. The CDR3 runs 16 residues. In germline, CDR1 is MNHNY, CDR2 SVGAGI (reference sequence). The chain's CDR3 is CASSRKSGYNADTQYF. DNA for the CDR3: TGTGCCAGCAGCCGTAAATCGGGTTATAATGCAGATACGCAGTATTTT.

The rearrangement joins TRBV28 to TRBJ2-7; 9 positions agree with TRBD2. The CDR3 consists of 15 residues. CDR1 is MDHEN, CDR2 SYDVKM, per germline. After removal of 5 bases from V and 3 bases from J, the junction contained 8 bases not matched to a gene. This chain's CDR3 is CASSPAGTSYYEQYF. DNA for the CDR3: TGTGCCAGCAGTCCCGCGGGGACTAGCTACTACGAGCAGTACTTC.

The chain employs TRBV7-2 and TRBJ1-1, with TRBD1 matching 9 bases. The CDR3 is 13 residues long. Germline V gene data show CDR1 as SGHTA and CDR2 as FQGNSA. J gave up 4 bases and V 5 bases, and 2 bases lay outside the gene matches. The CDR3 spells CASSTGGGTEAFF. DNA for the CDR3: TGTGCCAGCAGCACAGGGGGCGGCACTGAAGCTTTCTTT.

V gene TRBV5-6 combines with J gene TRBJ2-5, with 10 nucleotides matching TRBD2. This CDR3 spans 15 amino acids. The V segment lost 2 bases and the J segment 4 bases; nucleotides outside the gene matches: 5. The V gene's germline CDR1 is SGHDT and CDR2 YYEEEE. CDR3 bases: TGTGCCAGCAGCTTTCTTAGCGGGAGGCCAGAGACCCAGTACTTC. This gives the protein CASSFLSGRPETQYF.

Only one count was recorded for this clone. CDR3 sequence (DNA): TGCAGCGTTGGGGGGGGCATGAACACTGAAGCTTTCTTT. Protein product: CSVGGGMNTEAFF. This chain joins TRBV29-1 and TRBJ1-1; maybe TRBD1 (6 bases). Germline V gives CDR1 SQVTM, CDR2 ANQGSEA. CDR3 length: 13 residues. V gave up 4 bases and J gave up 0 bases, with 9 bases separating them.

The V gene is TRBV19, the J gene TRBJ1-1, with 10 bases aligning to TRBD1. With 5 bases clipped from V and 5 bases from J, the junction kept 8 bases outside the gene matches. CDR3 length: 15 amino acids. Germline CDR1 is LNHDA and CDR2 is SQIVND (reference sequence). This CDR3 is CASSSGTGAGTEAFF. In nucleotides, the CDR3 is TGTGCCAGTAGTTCCGGGACAGGGGCGGGAACTGAAGCTTTCTTT.

V is TRBV6-1 and J is TRBJ1-5, with 7 positions matching TRBD1. The CDR3 is made up of 14 amino acids. Germline trimming cut 11 bases from V and 3 bases from J; bases unmatched to any gene: 10. The germline gives CDR1 MNHNS, CDR2 SASEGT. CDR3: CASGVTGFNQPQHF. DNA for the CDR3: TGTGCCTCCGGGGTGACAGGGTTCAATCAGCCCCAGCATTTT.

The chain uses TRBV11-3 and TRBJ1-6; possibly TRBD1 for D (5 bases). V was pared by 4 bases and J by 10 bases, with 11 bases between. The CDR3 has 13 residues. The germline gives CDR1 SGHNT, CDR2 YENEEA. CDR3 coding DNA: TGTGCCAGCAGCTCATCAGGGAGCTCACCCCTCCACTTT. It codes for CASSSSGSSPLHF.

This clone appeared a single time. The chain links TRBV10-1 to TRBJ2-7; 7 bases fit TRBD1. The trim removed 6 bases at V and 2 bases at J, leaving 10 bases unmatched. In germline, CDR1 is WNHNN, CDR2 SYGVQD (reference sequence). The CDR3 sequence is 15 residues long. The CDR3 is CASSRDRTGTYEQYF. CDR3 nucleotide sequence: TGCGCCAGCAGCCGAGACCGGACAGGTACCTACGAGCAGTACTTC.

The chain carries TRBV5-6 and TRBJ1-6; D is unresolved. The CDR3 consists of 14 residues. Germline V gene sequence: CDR1 SGHDT, CDR2 YYEEEE. The germline V and J ends were trimmed by 1 base and 10 bases, with 12 bases remaining between them. CDR3 region: CASSLFEGGSPLHF. DNA for the CDR3: TGTGCCAGCAGCTTGTTTGAGGGAGGCTCACCCCTCCACTTT.

The rearrangement uses TRBV18 and TRBJ1-1, with D hard to call. The CDR3 has 16 residues. From germline, CDR1 is KGHSH and CDR2 LQKENI. V was trimmed by 3 bases and J by 3 bases, leaving 17 bases between them. CDR3 protein: CASSPETLGRDTEAFF. In nucleotides, the CDR3 is TGTGCCAGCTCACCGGAAACATTAGGGCGGGACACTGAAGCTTTCTTT.

The chain carries TRBV7-8 and TRBJ2-1, with 9 positions matching TRBD1. J gave up 8 bases and V 7 bases, and 12 bases lay outside the gene matches. This CDR3 comprises 15 residues. Germline V gene data show CDR1 as SGHVS and CDR2 as FQNEAQ. The CDR3 region is CASIIGQGWVDEQFF. In DNA, the CDR3 is TGTGCCAGCATTATTGGACAGGGGTGGGTGGATGAGCAGTTCTTC.

V usage is TRBV11-2 and J usage is TRBJ2-1; D not resolved. V gave up 0 bases and J gave up 9 bases, with 9 bases separating them. Germline V gives CDR1 SGHAT, CDR2 FQNNGV. CDR3 length: 13 amino acids. Written as DNA, the CDR3 is TGTGCCAGCAGCTTAGACGACCGCCGTGAGCAGTTCTTC. Its protein is CASSLDDRREQFF.

J is TRBJ1-1 and V is TRBV5-1, with 9 bases aligning to TRBD1. The trim removed 3 bases at V and 4 bases at J, leaving 4 bases unmatched. The CDR3 is 14 amino acids. Per germline, CDR1 SGHRS and CDR2 YFSETQ. CDR3 residues: CASSSTGGFTEAFF. CDR3 nucleotide sequence: TGCGCCAGCAGCTCGACAGGGGGGTTCACTGAAGCTTTCTTT.

This chain links TRBV5-1 with TRBJ2-3; 10 nucleotides agree with TRBD1. The CDR3 is 15 residues long. V dropped 4 bases and J dropped 5; count of bases not matched to a gene: 7. From germline, CDR1 is SGHRS and CDR2 YFSETQ. CDR3 sequence reads: CASSIRQGARDTQYF. In DNA, the CDR3 is TGCGCCAGCAGCATACGACAGGGGGCGAGAGATACGCAGTATTTT. The full variable domain, with the rest looked up from reference TRBV5-1 and TRBJ2-3, is KAGVTQTPRYLIKTRGQQVTLSCSPISGHRSVSWYQQTPGQGLQFLFEYFSETQRNKGNFPGRFSGRQFSNSRSEMNVSTLELGDSALYLCASSIRQGARDTQYFGPGTRLTVL.

The chain recombines TRBV7-2 with TRBJ2-7, with 9 bases identical to TRBD1. CDR1 and CDR2 (germline): SGHTA, FQGNSA. J gave up 2 bases and V 0 bases, and 2 bases lay outside the gene matches. This CDR3 contains 15 residues. CDR3 bases: TGTGCCAGCAGCTTAGCAGGGACAGGGCCCTACGAGCAGTACTTC. Translating it yields CASSLAGTGPYEQYF.

The chain combines TRBV12-5 with TRBJ1-5, with D possibly TRBD1 on 5 matching bases. Germline CDR1 and CDR2: LGHNT and FRNRAP. V was cut by 7 bases and J by 6 bases, with 13 bases left in between. This CDR3 is built from 13 residues. The CDR3 loop is CASAQGHSQPQHF. Written as DNA, the CDR3 is TGTGCTAGTGCCCAGGGCCATAGTCAGCCCCAGCATTTT. Drawing the rest from reference TRBV12-5 and TRBJ1-5, the complete variable domain is DARVTQTPRHKVTEMGQEVTMRCQPILGHNTVFWYRQTMMQGLELLAYFRNRAPLDDSGMPKDRFSAEMPDATLATLKIQPSEPRDSAVYFCASAQGHSQPQHFGDGTRLSIL.

The chain recombines TRBV5-1 with TRBJ2-1; 11 bases fit TRBD2. V was clipped by 0 bases and J by 7 bases; unmatched bases: 9. This CDR3 region has 17 residues. From germline, CDR1 is SGHRS and CDR2 YFSETQ. CDR3 in amino acids: CASSLATSGGMGNEQFF. The DNA of the CDR3 is TGCGCCAGCAGCTTGGCCACTAGCGGGGGAATGGGAAATGAGCAGTTCTTC.

Written as DNA, the CDR3 is TGTGCCAGCAAGGACGACTCCTACGAGCAGTACTTC. Translation: CASKDDSYEQYF. This chain connects TRBV2 to TRBJ2-7; the D is unclear. The CDR3 sequence is 12 residues long. Germline V gives CDR1 SNHLY, CDR2 FYNNEI. V lost 7 bases to trimming and J lost 0 bases, with 7 bases between them.

This clone was recorded once. The chain has TRBV11-3 and TRBJ1-5; D is possibly TRBD1 (6 bases). Between the trimmed V and J ends, which lost 0 bases and 7 bases, there was a span of 10 bases. Germline CDR1 is SGHNT and CDR2 is YENEEA. The CDR3 spans 14 residues. This chain's CDR3 is CASSLEGAGQPQHF. The CDR3 DNA is TGTGCCAGCAGCTTAGAGGGGGCCGGCCAGCCCCAGCATTTT.

This chain joins TRBV7-6 and TRBJ2-1; D is unclear. The CDR3 loop spans 16 amino acids. CDR1 is SGHVS and CDR2 is FNYEAQ in the germline V gene. V dropped 2 bases and J dropped 5 bases, with 16 bases sitting between them. CDR3 residues: CASSLPPDPTHNEQFF. CDR3 sequence (DNA): TGTGCCAGCAGCTTACCCCCGGATCCTACCCACAATGAGCAGTTCTTC.

This clone appeared once. The chain uses TRBV6-1 and TRBJ1-2; TRBD1 agrees at 12 bases. The CDR3 loop spans 16 amino acids. CDR1 MNHNS and CDR2 SASEGT come from the germline V gene. The V gene end was trimmed by 1 base and the J gene end by 3 bases; junction bases not matched to a gene: 3. CDR3 loop: CASSEVGTGGHYGYTF. The CDR3 DNA follows: TGTGCCAGCAGTGAAGTGGGGACAGGGGGCCACTATGGCTACACCTTC.

The V call is TRBV7-2, the J call TRBJ2-3; 8 bases align to TRBD2. With 5 bases clipped from V and 1 base from J, the junction kept 8 bases outside the gene matches. Germline V CDR1 and CDR2: SGHTA, FQGNSA. CDR3 length: 16 amino acids. DNA for the CDR3: TGTGCCAGCAGCAAAAATAGCGGGACGGGCACAGATACGCAGTATTTT. It translates to CASSKNSGTGTDTQYF.

Written as DNA, the CDR3 is TGTGCCAGCAGTGGCGGAAGGACTAGCGGGGGGGCAGATACGCAGTATTTT. It translates to CASSGGRTSGGADTQYF. The chain carries TRBV6-1 and TRBJ2-3, with TRBD2 matching over 15 bases. The CDR3 is made up of 17 amino acids. From germline, CDR1 is MNHNS and CDR2 SASEGT. The V gene end was trimmed by 4 bases and the J gene end by 4 bases; junction bases not matched to a gene: 6.

The chain employs TRBV28 and TRBJ2-1; TRBD2 is a possible D gene (6 bases). In germline, CDR1 is MDHEN, CDR2 SYDVKM. V dropped 11 bases and J dropped 1 base, with 9 bases sitting between them. This CDR3 spans 12 amino acids. The CDR3 here is CAGGGSYNEQFF. In DNA form, the CDR3 reads TGTGCCGGCGGAGGGTCCTACAATGAGCAGTTCTTC.

The chain links TRBV5-8 to TRBJ2-1; D is unclear. This CDR3 comprises 15 residues. Deletions cut 4 bases from V and 4 bases from J, with 15 bases between. Looked up from germline, CDR1 is SGHTS and CDR2 is YDEGEE. The CDR3 coding sequence is TGTGCCAGCAGCGCGGACCCCCAGGTTTACAATGAGCAGTTCTTC. Amino acids: CASSADPQVYNEQFF.

The chain has TRBV5-4 and TRBJ2-1, with a tentative D call TRBD2 (6 bases). Germline V lookup: CDR1 SGHNT, CDR2 YYREEE (reference sequence). The CDR3 runs to 15 residues. The V and J ends lost 3 bases and 3 bases respectively, with 13 bases between them. The CDR3 spells CASSSIGGLYNEQFF. For the CDR3, the DNA is TGTGCCAGCAGCTCCATCGGAGGGCTCTACAATGAGCAGTTCTTC.

This clone was observed a few times. The rearrangement uses TRBV2 and TRBJ2-3; 14 bases map to TRBD2. This CDR3 spans 15 amino acids. Germline CDR1 reads SNHLY; CDR2 reads FYNNEI. V shed 5 bases and J 7 bases; nucleotides not matched to a gene: 5. The CDR3 coding sequence is TGTGCCAGCAGTCAGGGACTAGCGGGAGTGAATACGCAGTATTTT. Protein sequence: CASSQGLAGVNTQYF.

This chain uses TRBV15 with TRBJ1-2; TRBD1 matches 10 bases. The CDR3 loop spans 15 amino acids. Losses at the gene ends were 0 bases for V and 6 bases for J; bases not matched to a gene: 4. Germline CDR1 LNHNV, CDR2 YYDKDF (reference sequence). As DNA, the CDR3 is TGTGCCACCAGCAGAGATCTGGACAGGGGGAATGGCTACACCTTC. Its translation is CATSRDLDRGNGYTF. Full variable domain (rest looked up from reference TRBV15 and TRBJ1-2): DAMVIQNPRYQVTQFGKPVTLSCSQTLNHNVMYWYQQKSSQAPKLLFHYYDKDFNNEADTPDNFQSRRPNTSFCFLDIRSPGLGDTAMYLCATSRDLDRGNGYTFGSGTRLTVV.